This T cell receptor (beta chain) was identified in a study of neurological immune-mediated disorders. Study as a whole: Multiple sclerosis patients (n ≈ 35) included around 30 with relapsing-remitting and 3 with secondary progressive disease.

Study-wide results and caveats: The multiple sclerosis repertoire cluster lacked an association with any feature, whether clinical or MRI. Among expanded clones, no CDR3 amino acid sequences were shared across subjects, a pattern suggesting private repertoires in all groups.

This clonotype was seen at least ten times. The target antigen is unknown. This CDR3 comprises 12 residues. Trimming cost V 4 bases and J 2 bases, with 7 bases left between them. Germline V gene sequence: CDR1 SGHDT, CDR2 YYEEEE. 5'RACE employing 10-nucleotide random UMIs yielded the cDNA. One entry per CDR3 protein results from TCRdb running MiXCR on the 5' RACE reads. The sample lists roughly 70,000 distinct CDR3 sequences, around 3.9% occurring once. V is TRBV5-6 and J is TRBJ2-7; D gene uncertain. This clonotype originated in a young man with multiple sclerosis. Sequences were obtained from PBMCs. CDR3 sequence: CASSPGTYEQYF. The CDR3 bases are TGTGCCAGCAGCCCAGGCACCTACGAGCAGTACTTC. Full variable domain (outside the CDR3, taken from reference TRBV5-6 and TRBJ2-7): DAGVTQSPTHLIKTRGQQVTLRCSPKSGHDTVSWYQQALGQGPQFIFQYYEEEERQRGNFPDRFSGHQFPNYSSELNVNALLLGDSALYLCASSPGTYEQYFGPGTRLTVT.